This paragraph covers one T cell receptor beta chain sequence. Method: immunoSEQ multiplex PCR; TCRdb's copy keeps in-frame clones and lacks some. The sample includes 90,000 to 120,000 clones, approximately 65% seen only once; the top ten take around 25%. Trimming removed 2 bases from V and 0 bases from J, with 10 bases in between. This CDR3 comprises 15 residues. CDR1 and CDR2 (germline): MNHEY, SMNVEV (reference sequence). This specimen comes from a study of shared clonotypes between healthy human individuals. The chain joins TRBV27 to TRBJ1-2; D may be TRBD1 (6 bases). This TCR was sampled from a woman aged 25-40 years in good health. The material sequenced was memory CD8+ T cells sorted from blood. Subset in this sample: CD45RO+ cells pooled with CCR7-negative TemRA cells. CDR3 sequence: CASSLGTTSNYGYTF. CDR3 coding DNA: TGTGCCAGCAGTTTAGGGACAACCTCTAACTATGGCTACACCTTC.